These 12 T cell receptor beta chains originate from one sample sequenced in a study of cytomegalovirus exposure and HLA in healthy donors. The PCR had 60 Vbeta and 13 Jbeta primers. TCRdb's copy holds only in-frame clones and misses some; the assay was immunoSEQ multiplex PCR. Of 100,000 to 150,000 clones listed, about 80% were seen once; the top ten hold roughly 2%. The sample was PBMCs. The receptors were sampled from a man younger than 35 in good health and CMV-seronegative.

This clone showed up just a few times. The CDR3 DNA follows: TGTGCCTGGAGTCAGGGGATTCGAGGCTCCAAACTGTTTTTT. Translation: CAWSQGIRGSKLFF. The chain links TRBV30 to TRBJ1-4, with D possibly being TRBD1 (6 bases). Trimming pared 2 bases from V and 11 bases from J, leaving 18 bases between. The CDR3 loop spans 14 amino acids. The germline V gene encodes CDR1 GTSNPN and CDR2 SVGIG (reference sequence).

This clone was detected only once. The V gene is TRBV27, the J gene TRBJ1-5, with D perhaps TRBD1 (5 bases). The V and J ends lost 2 bases and 0 bases respectively, with 5 bases between them. The germline V gene encodes CDR1 MNHEY and CDR2 SMNVEV (reference sequence). The CDR3 is 14 residues long. The DNA for the CDR3 is TGTGCCAGCAGTTTAAGGGGTAGCAATCAGCCCCAGCATTTT. This gives the protein CASSLRGSNQPQHF.

This clone was seen a few times. CDR3 coding DNA: TGTGCCAGCAGTTTTCGACAGGGAGGCTACGAGCAGTACTTC. Translating it yields CASSFRQGGYEQYF. V usage is TRBV27 and J usage is TRBJ2-7, with D perhaps TRBD1 (7 bases). This CDR3 has 14 residues. V was shortened by 3 bases and J by 3 bases, with 12 bases between the two germline ends. The V gene's germline CDR1 is MNHEY and CDR2 SMNVEV (reference sequence).

The table lists this clone with a few counts. This chain links TRBV21-1 with TRBJ2-5; the DNA was not used to check the table's D call, TRBD1. TRBV21-1 constitutes a pseudogene. This CDR3 spans 16 amino acids. The chain's CDR3 is CASSKEGQLVQETQYF. CDR3 DNA: TGTGCCAGCAGCAAAGAGGGACAGTTAGTACAAGAGACCCAGTACTTC.

The chain combines TRBV7-3 with TRBJ2-1; D is perhaps TRBD1 (5 bases). Germline lookup yields CDR1 SGHTA and CDR2 FQGTGA. The V end lost 5 bases, the J end lost 9 bases, and 14 bases lay between the germline ends. The CDR3 is 13 residues long. The CDR3 nucleotides are TGTGCCAGCAGCCTGGAAGGGGTCCCTGAGCAGTTCTTC. Amino acids: CASSLEGVPEQFF.

The V call is TRBV19, the J call TRBJ2-1; TRBD2 matches 8 bases. V dropped 3 bases and J dropped 6; count of bases not matched to a gene: 10. Germline CDR1 reads LNHDA; CDR2 reads SQIVND (reference sequence). The CDR3 runs 16 residues. This CDR3 is CASSIPSGRMRNEQFF. The CDR3, as DNA: TGTGCCAGTAGTATCCCAAGCGGGAGAATGCGCAATGAGCAGTTCTTC.

This chain joins TRBV28 and TRBJ1-2; D perhaps matches TRBD1 (5 bases). This CDR3 comprises 12 residues. V was trimmed by 2 bases and J by 6 bases, leaving 7 bases between them. Germline CDR1 and CDR2: MDHEN and SYDVKM. This chain's CDR3 is CASSLRGNGYTF. CDR3 bases: TGTGCCAGCAGTTTAAGGGGTAATGGCTACACCTTC.

This clone occurred a few times. V is TRBV7-3 and J is TRBJ1-5; D is undetermined. Between the trimmed V and J ends, which lost 1 base and 2 bases, there was a span of 15 bases. The CDR3 totals 17 residues. CDR1 is SGHTA, CDR2 FQGTGA, per germline. The CDR3 coding sequence is TGTGCCAGCAGCTTAAAAGGCCAAGGAGACGGCAATCAGCCCCAGCATTTT. It yields the protein CASSLKGQGDGNQPQHF.

The rearrangement joins TRBV5-1 to TRBJ2-1; the match to TRBD1 covers 10 bases. This CDR3 has 15 amino acids. V gave up 0 bases and J gave up 10 bases; unmatched junction bases: 7. Germline V gene sequence: CDR1 SGHRS, CDR2 YFSETQ. The CDR3 nucleotides are TGCGCCAGCAGCTTGGTGGGACAGGGGACAGGGGAGCAGTTCTTC. Translated, it gives CASSLVGQGTGEQFF.

J is TRBJ2-6 and V is TRBV6-5; D uncertain. The ends were cut back, 5 bases at V and 0 bases at J, with 5 bases in the middle. This CDR3 contains 14 residues. CDR1 and CDR2 (germline): MNHEY, SVGAGI. The CDR3 region is CASSRSSGANVLTF. The CDR3 bases are TGTGCCAGCAGTCGGAGCTCTGGGGCCAACGTCCTGACTTTC.

The V and J genes are TRBV2 and TRBJ2-7; no clear D. CDR3 size: 12 residues. Trimming pared 4 bases from V and 4 bases from J, leaving 8 bases between. Looked up from germline, CDR1 is SNHLY and CDR2 is FYNNEI. The CDR3: CASSASFYEQYV. DNA of the CDR3: TGTGCCAGCAGTGCTAGTTTTTACGAGCAGTACGTC.

This chain uses TRBV7-9 with TRBJ1-1; 8 bases are shared with TRBD1. The germline V gene encodes CDR1 SEHNR and CDR2 FQNEAQ (reference sequence). The CDR3 has 16 residues. The J segment lost 0 bases and the V segment lost 7 bases, leaving 10 bases of the junction unmatched. The CDR3 region has the DNA TGTGCCAGCACCTTCGCAGCGGGACAGGTGAACACTGAAGCTTTCTTT. It codes for CASTFAAGQVNTEAFF.